These T cell receptor beta chains were read from a single sample in a study of cytomegalovirus exposure and HLA in healthy donors. The assay was immunoSEQ multiplex PCR, and TCRdb's table has in-frame clones only and misses some. This sample has approximately 240,000 clones, with about 80% found just once. The sample consisted of PBMCs. These receptors came from a woman aged 40-49 years in good health and CMV-seropositive. Each CDR3 is given with its conserved first and last residue. The D gene is left open where the match is weak. A clone size is listed for some rows: how often the clone was seen (once, few, many), or a class if it is expanded.

CDR3	DNA	size	D	V	J
CASSQAGTDFYEQYF	TGCGCCAGCAGCCAAGCCGGGACAGATTTCTACGAGCAGTACTTC	-	TRBD1	TRBV4-1	TRBJ2-7
CASSLAFRGEVLNTEAFF	TGTGCCAGCAGCTTAGCGTTCCGGGGAGAGGTGTTGAACACTGAAGCTTTCTTT	-	-	TRBV11-1	TRBJ1-1
CAWRQGNPSYEQYF	TGTGCCTGGAGACAGGGAAACCCCTCCTACGAGCAGTACTTC	once	-	TRBV30	TRBJ2-7
CASSLQVGYEQYF	TGTGCCAGTAGTTTACAGGTTGGGTACGAGCAGTACTTC	-	-	TRBV19	TRBJ2-7
CASRADREPSYGYTF	TGTGCCAGCAGGGCGGACAGGGAGCCTTCCTATGGCTACACCTTC	-	TRBD1	TRBV2	TRBJ1-2
CASSLVSGVSYNEQFF	TGTGCCAGCAGCTTAGTATCCGGGGTTTCCTACAATGAGCAGTTCTTC	-	-	TRBV7-6	TRBJ2-1
CASSTTGLLGAEAFF	TGTGCCAGTAGTACCACGGGACTGCTAGGGGCTGAAGCTTTCTTT	-	-	TRBV19	TRBJ1-1
CASSLQPLARNEQFF	TGTGCCAGCAGCCTACAACCACTAGCGCGGAATGAGCAGTTCTTC	-	TRBD2	TRBV11-2	TRBJ2-1
CASSKDRVTVGTEAFF	TGTGCCAGCAGTAAGGACAGGGTAACGGTGGGGACTGAAGCTTTCTTT	-	TRBD1	TRBV5-4	TRBJ1-1
CASSSVTGEAFF	TGTGCCAGCAGCTCAGTGACAGGGGAAGCTTTCTTT	few	TRBD1	TRBV7-9	TRBJ1-1
CASSQGLAGGDEQYF	TGCGCCAGCAGCCAGGGACTAGCGGGAGGCGACGAGCAGTACTTC	-	TRBD2	TRBV4-3	TRBJ2-7
CASSMSFARNNEQFF	TGTGCCAGTAGTATGTCTTTTGCGCGGAACAATGAGCAGTTCTTC	-	-	TRBV19	TRBJ2-1
CAAGAGELFF	TGTGCCGCGGGGGCCGGGGAGCTGTTTTTT	-	TRBD2	TRBV6-5	TRBJ2-2
CASSGRDSPGNTIYF	TGTGCCAGCAGCGGTAGGGACTCCCCTGGAAACACCATATATTTT	few	-	TRBV9	TRBJ1-3
CSVEGRNYGYTF	TGCAGCGTTGAGGGCAGAAACTATGGCTACACCTTC	-	-	TRBV29-1	TRBJ1-2
CASSRQTGVENEQYF	TGTGCCAGCAGCCGACAGACAGGGGTTGAAAACGAGCAGTACTTC	few	TRBD1	TRBV4-2	TRBJ2-7
CASSRGTQQETQYF	TGCGCCAGCAGCAGGGGGACACAACAAGAGACCCAGTACTTC	-	-	TRBV5-1	TRBJ2-5
CASTSKFKDRGGAGELFF	TGTGCCAGCACCTCCAAGTTTAAGGACAGGGGGGGAGCCGGGGAGCTGTTTTTT	once	TRBD1	TRBV2	TRBJ2-2
CASSLGAGVNQPQHF	TGTGCCAGCAGCTTAGGGGCAGGGGTTAATCAGCCCCAGCATTTT	-	-	TRBV7-2	TRBJ1-5
CAWSPSTGVEKLFF	TGTGCCTGGAGTCCCTCGACAGGAGTGGAAAAACTGTTTTTT	-	-	TRBV30	TRBJ1-4
CASSQDRRGGASHNEQFF	TGCGCCAGCAGCCAAGATCGAAGGGGGGGGGCTTCACACAATGAGCAGTTCTTC	once	-	TRBV4-3	TRBJ2-1
CASSPTILSNQPQHF	TGTGCCAGCAGCCCCACTATCCTCAGCAATCAGCCCCAGCATTTT	-	-	TRBV5-5	TRBJ1-5
CASSLVVSENYGYTF	TGTGCCAGCAGCTTAGTAGTATCGGAGAACTATGGCTACACCTTC	once	-	TRBV7-2	TRBJ1-2
CASSRGTGVQETQYF	TGTGCCAGCAGTCGTGGGACAGGAGTACAAGAGACCCAGTACTTC	-	TRBD1	TRBV6-5	TRBJ2-5
CASSLKYSSYNEQFF	TGTGCCAGCAGTTTAAAGTATAGCTCCTACAATGAGCAGTTCTTC	-	-	TRBV28	TRBJ2-1
CASSFSFLAGVSEQYF	TGTGCCAGCAGCTTCTCTTTTCTAGCGGGAGTCAGCGAGCAGTACTTC	once	TRBD2	TRBV9	TRBJ2-7
CASSLDGGDGNTIYF	TGTGCCAGCAGCTTGGATGGAGGGGACGGAAACACCATATATTTT	-	-	TRBV5-8	TRBJ1-3
CASSLQGKNIQYF	TGTGCCAGCAGCCTACAGGGGAAAAACATTCAGTACTTC	-	TRBD1	TRBV7-2	TRBJ2-4
CASSQGQVRETQYF	TGTGCCAGTAGTCAGGGACAGGTTAGAGAGACCCAGTACTTC	few	TRBD1	TRBV19	TRBJ2-5
CASSREGGVDGYTF	TGCGCCAGCAGCCGCGAGGGGGGGGTAGATGGCTACACCTTC	once	-	TRBV5-1	TRBJ1-2
CASSLGKSYNEQFF	TGCGCCAGCAGCCTGGGCAAATCCTACAATGAGCAGTTCTTC	-	-	TRBV4-3	TRBJ2-1
CASSQDPTVDTGELFF	TGCGCCAGCAGCCAAGATCCAACAGTAGACACCGGGGAGCTGTTTTTT	-	-	TRBV4-1	TRBJ2-2
CASSLAGDTQYF	TGCGCCAGCAGCTTGGCCGGAGATACGCAGTATTTT	-	-	TRBV5-1	TRBJ2-3
CASSPYRGVAGGRNTGELFF	TGCGCCAGCAGCCCCTACAGGGGGGTAGCGGGAGGACGAAACACCGGGGAGCTGTTTTTT	-	TRBD2	TRBV5-1	TRBJ2-2
CASSPSPRGETQYF	TGTGCCAGCAGCCCCTCGCCAAGGGGAGAGACCCAGTACTTC	once	-	TRBV9	TRBJ2-5
CASSLPGYEQYF	TGTGCCAGCAGCTTGCCAGGATACGAGCAGTACTTC	-	-	TRBV5-4	TRBJ2-7
CASSAGTVSYEQYF	TGTGCCAGCAGCGCGGGGACAGTCTCCTACGAGCAGTACTTC	-	-	TRBV5-6	TRBJ2-7
CAIRDGREGTEAFF	TGTGCCATCCGAGACGGCAGGGAGGGCACTGAAGCTTTCTTT	-	-	TRBV10-3	TRBJ1-1
CASSVTGGRGYTF	TGTGCCAGCAGCGTGACAGGGGGCCGGGGCTACACCTTC	-	TRBD1	TRBV9	TRBJ1-2
CAQAPYNEQFF	TGTGCCCAGGCCCCTTATAATGAGCAGTTCTTC	-	-	TRBV30	TRBJ2-1
CASRETGGANSPLHF	TGTGCCAGCAGGGAAACAGGGGGCGCAAATTCACCCCTCCACTTT	few	TRBD1	TRBV2	TRBJ1-6
CASTAGGSYEQYF	TGTGCCAGCACCGCCGGCGGCTCCTACGAGCAGTACTTC	-	-	TRBV13	TRBJ2-7
CASSLEASSYGYTF	TGTGCCAGCAGCTTAGAAGCTTCCTCTTATGGCTACACCTTC	-	-	TRBV7-9	TRBJ1-2
CASSFFAGVGNEQFF	TGTGCCAGCAGCTTCTTTGCGGGAGTAGGCAATGAGCAGTTCTTC	-	TRBD2	TRBV7-2	TRBJ2-1
CAITRQALGNGYTF	TGTGCCATCACCCGACAGGCCCTTGGGAATGGCTACACCTTC	-	-	TRBV10-3	TRBJ1-2
CASSRQGPSYNEQFF	TGCGCCAGCAGCCGCCAGGGCCCTTCCTACAATGAGCAGTTCTTC	-	-	TRBV4-1	TRBJ2-1
CASSTGGGRSSYEQYF	TGTGCCAGCAGCACGGGAGGCGGGAGGAGCTCCTACGAGCAGTACTTC	-	TRBD2	TRBV5-4	TRBJ2-7
CASRPGGQETQYF	TGTGCCAGCAGACCGGGGGGCCAAGAGACCCAGTACTTC	-	TRBD2	TRBV6-5	TRBJ2-5
CASSGSGGTEAFF	TGTGCCAGCAGTGGTTCGGGGGGCACTGAAGCTTTCTTT	-	-	TRBV2	TRBJ1-1
CASSPGTGGISYEQYF	TGCGCCAGCAGCCCGGGGACAGGGGGCATCTCCTACGAGCAGTACTTC	-	TRBD1	TRBV4-3	TRBJ2-7
CAISDPSRGAGNTIYF	TGTGCCATCAGTGACCCGTCAAGAGGAGCTGGAAACACCATATATTTT	-	-	TRBV10-3	TRBJ1-3
CATSRDKGEYNEQFF	TGTGCCACCAGCAGAGATAAGGGGGAATACAATGAGCAGTTCTTC	-	-	TRBV15	TRBJ2-1
CASGIQDYNEQFF	TGTGCCAGCGGTATACAGGATTACAATGAGCAGTTCTTC	-	-	TRBV5-8	TRBJ2-1
CASSAGGATGGTDTQYF	TGTGCCAGCAGCGCCGGAGGTGCTACAGGGGGAACAGATACGCAGTATTTT	-	TRBD1	TRBV5-6	TRBJ2-3
CASSLGNRGEYNEQFF	TGCGCCAGCAGCTTGGGAAACAGGGGAGAGTACAATGAGCAGTTCTTC	-	TRBD1	TRBV5-1	TRBJ2-1
CASSPGLAGTYEQYF	TGTGCCAGTAGTCCCGGACTAGCGGGCACCTACGAGCAGTACTTC	-	TRBD2	TRBV19	TRBJ2-7
CASTAGATLDTQYF	TGCGCCAGCACGGCGGGGGCAACTCTTGATACGCAGTATTTT	-	-	TRBV5-1	TRBJ2-3
CAWSVGGGAEQFF	TGTGCCTGGAGTGTAGGGGGAGGGGCTGAGCAGTTCTTC	-	-	TRBV30	TRBJ2-1
CASSLEAQLNTEAFF	TGCGCCAGCAGTCTAGAAGCGCAGTTGAACACTGAAGCTTTCTTC	-	-	TRBV4-3	TRBJ1-1